The entry below gives a single T cell receptor beta chain sequence along with its context. These data originate in a study of blood T cell repertoires in COVID-19. Study background: Both acute and convalescent COVID-19 samples were obtained from the United States, Italy and Spain. T cells, B-cell-depleted T cells, or PBMCs supplied cDNA or gDNA.

Assay: immunoSEQ multiplex PCR; the TCRdb copy retains only in-frame clones and omits some. The sample holds 55,000 to 65,000 clones, 75% to 90% seen once. Germline trimming cut 9 bases from V and 8 bases from J; bases unmatched to any gene: 4. Germline V gene data show CDR1 as SNHLY and CDR2 as FYNNEI. The CDR3 spans 13 residues. The chain has TRBV2 and TRBJ1-6; the match to TRBD1 covers 10 bases. The sample comprised peripheral blood. This TCR was sampled from a man aged 55 to 70 with COVID-19, enrolled during active disease. The CDR3 region has the DNA TGTGCCAGGGGAGGACAGGGGGATTCACCCCTCCACTTT. Translating gives CARGGQGDSPLHF.